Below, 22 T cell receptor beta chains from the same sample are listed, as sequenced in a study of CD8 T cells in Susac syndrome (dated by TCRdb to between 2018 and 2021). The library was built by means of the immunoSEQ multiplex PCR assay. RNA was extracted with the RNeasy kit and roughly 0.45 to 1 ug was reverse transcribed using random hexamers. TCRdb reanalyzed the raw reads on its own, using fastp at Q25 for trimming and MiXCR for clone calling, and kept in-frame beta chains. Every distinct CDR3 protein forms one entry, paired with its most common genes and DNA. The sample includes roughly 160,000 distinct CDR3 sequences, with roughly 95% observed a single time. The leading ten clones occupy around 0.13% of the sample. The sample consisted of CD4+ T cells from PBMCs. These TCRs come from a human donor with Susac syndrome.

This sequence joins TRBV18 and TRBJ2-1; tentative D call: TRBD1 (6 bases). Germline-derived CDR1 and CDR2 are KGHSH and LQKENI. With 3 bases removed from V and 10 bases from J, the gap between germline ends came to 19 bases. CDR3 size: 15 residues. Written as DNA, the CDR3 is TGTGCCAGCTCACCCGACAGGCCATGGAATGACGAGCAGTTCTTC. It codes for CASSPDRPWNDEQFF.

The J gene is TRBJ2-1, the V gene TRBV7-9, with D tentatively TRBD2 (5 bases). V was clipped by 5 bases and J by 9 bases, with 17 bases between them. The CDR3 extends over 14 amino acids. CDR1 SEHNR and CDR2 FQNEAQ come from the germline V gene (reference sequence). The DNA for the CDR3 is TGTGCCAGCAGCATCGGACTTCCGATAGGTGAGCAGTTCTTC. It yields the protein CASSIGLPIGEQFF.

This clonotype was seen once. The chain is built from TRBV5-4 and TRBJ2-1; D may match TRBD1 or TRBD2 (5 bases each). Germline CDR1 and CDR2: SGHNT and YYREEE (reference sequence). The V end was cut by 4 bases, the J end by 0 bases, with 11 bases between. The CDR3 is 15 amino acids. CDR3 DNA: TGTGCCAGCAGCCGGGACCAGAGCTCCTACAATGAGCAGTTCTTC. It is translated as CASSRDQSSYNEQFF. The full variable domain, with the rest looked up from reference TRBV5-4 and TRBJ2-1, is ETGVTQSPTHLIKTRGQQVTLRCSSQSGHNTVSWYQQALGQGPQFIFQYYREEENGRGNFPPRFSGLQFPNYSSELNVNALELDDSALYLCASSRDQSSYNEQFFGPGTRLTVL.

CDR3 residues: CSVEARGSSYNEQFF. For the CDR3, the DNA is TGCAGCGTTGAGGCGCGGGGGAGCTCCTACAATGAGCAGTTCTTC. This chain connects TRBV29-1 to TRBJ2-1, with 7 bases identical to TRBD2. Germline CDR1 is SQVTM and CDR2 is ANQGSEA. CDR3 length equals 15 residues. The ends lost 3 bases at V and 0 bases at J; junction bases unmatched: 5.

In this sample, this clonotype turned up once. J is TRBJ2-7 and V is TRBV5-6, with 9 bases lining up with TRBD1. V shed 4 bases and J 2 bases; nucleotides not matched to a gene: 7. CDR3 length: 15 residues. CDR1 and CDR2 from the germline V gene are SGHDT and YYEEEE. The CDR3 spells CASSGQGQGTYEQYV. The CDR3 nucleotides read TGTGCCAGCAGCGGCCAGGGACAGGGAACCTACGAGCAGTACGTC.

The CDR3 protein is CAASLVSYNEQFF. DNA for the CDR3: TGTGCCGCCTCGCTCGTCTCCTACAATGAGCAGTTCTTC. The chain couples TRBV5-4 to TRBJ2-1; D gene uncertain. V was shortened by 10 bases and J by 0 bases, with 11 bases between the two germline ends. This CDR3 region has 13 residues. Looked up from germline, CDR1 is SGHNT and CDR2 is YYREEE (reference sequence).

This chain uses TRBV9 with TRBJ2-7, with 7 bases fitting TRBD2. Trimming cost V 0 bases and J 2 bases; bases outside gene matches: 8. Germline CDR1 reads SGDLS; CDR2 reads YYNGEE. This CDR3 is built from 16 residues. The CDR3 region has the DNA TGTGCCAGCAGCGTAGGAGGGGCTAGCGGAGCCTACGAGCAGTACTTC. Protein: CASSVGGASGAYEQYF.

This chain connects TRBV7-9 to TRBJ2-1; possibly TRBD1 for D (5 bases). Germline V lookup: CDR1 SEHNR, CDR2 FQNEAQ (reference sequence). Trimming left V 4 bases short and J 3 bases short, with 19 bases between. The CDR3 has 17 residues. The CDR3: CASSSPPQAGRYNEQFF. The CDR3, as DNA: TGTGCCAGCAGCTCCCCACCTCAAGCAGGGCGCTACAATGAGCAGTTCTTC.

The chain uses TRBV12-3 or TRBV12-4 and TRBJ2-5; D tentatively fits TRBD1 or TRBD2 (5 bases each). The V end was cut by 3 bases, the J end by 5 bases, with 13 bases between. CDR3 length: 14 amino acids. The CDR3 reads CASSFGALQETQYF. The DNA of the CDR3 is TGTGCCAGCAGTTTCGGGGCACTACAGGAGACCCAGTACTTC.

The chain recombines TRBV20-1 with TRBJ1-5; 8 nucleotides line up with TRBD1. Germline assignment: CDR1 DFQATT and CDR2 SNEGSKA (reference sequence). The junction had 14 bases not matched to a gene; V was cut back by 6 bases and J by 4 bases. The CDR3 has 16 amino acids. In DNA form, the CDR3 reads TGCAGTGCCTCGCCTAACGGACAGGGTTCTAATCAGCCCCAGCATTTT. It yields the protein CSASPNGQGSNQPQHF.

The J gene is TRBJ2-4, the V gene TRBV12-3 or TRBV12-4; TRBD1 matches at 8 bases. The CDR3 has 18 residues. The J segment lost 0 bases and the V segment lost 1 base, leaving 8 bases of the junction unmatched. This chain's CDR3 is CASSLGKGQAVAKNIQYF. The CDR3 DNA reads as TGTGCCAGCAGTTTAGGGAAGGGACAGGCAGTAGCCAAAAACATTCAGTACTTC.

CDR3 in amino acids: CSARHDSNQPQHF. CDR3 nucleotide sequence: TGCAGTGCTAGGCACGATAGCAATCAGCCCCAGCATTTT. The chain uses TRBV20-1 and TRBJ1-5; no clear D gene. The CDR3 length is 13 residues. CDR1 DFQATT and CDR2 SNEGSKA come from the germline V gene (reference sequence). The V gene lost 3 bases and the J gene lost 0 bases, with 6 bases spanning the gap.

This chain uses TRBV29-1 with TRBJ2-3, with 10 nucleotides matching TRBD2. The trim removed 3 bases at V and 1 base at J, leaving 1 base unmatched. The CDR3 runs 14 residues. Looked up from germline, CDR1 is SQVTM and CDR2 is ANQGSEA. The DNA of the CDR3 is TGCAGCGTTGAGACTAGCGGGCGCACAGATACGCAGTATTTT. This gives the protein CSVETSGRTDTQYF.

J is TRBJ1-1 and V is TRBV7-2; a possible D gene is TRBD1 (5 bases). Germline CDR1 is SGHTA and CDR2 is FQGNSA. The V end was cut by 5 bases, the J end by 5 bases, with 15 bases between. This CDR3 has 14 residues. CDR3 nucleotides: TGTGCCAGCAGCGCCCCTCCAGGGAGGACTGAAGCTTTCTTT. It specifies CASSAPPGRTEAFF.

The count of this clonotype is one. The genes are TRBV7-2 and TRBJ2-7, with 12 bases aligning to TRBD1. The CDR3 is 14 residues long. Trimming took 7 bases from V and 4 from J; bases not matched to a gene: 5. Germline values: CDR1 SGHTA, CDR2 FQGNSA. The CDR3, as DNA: TGTGCCAGCACTCCGGGACAGGGGGCTTACGAGCAGTACTTC. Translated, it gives CASTPGQGAYEQYF.

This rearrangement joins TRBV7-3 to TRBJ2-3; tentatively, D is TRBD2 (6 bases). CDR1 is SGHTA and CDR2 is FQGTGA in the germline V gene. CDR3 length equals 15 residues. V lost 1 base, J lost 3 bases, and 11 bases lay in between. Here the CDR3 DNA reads TGTGCCAGCAGCTTAAGGGGCGCGGGGACAGATACGCAGTATTTT. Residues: CASSLRGAGTDTQYF. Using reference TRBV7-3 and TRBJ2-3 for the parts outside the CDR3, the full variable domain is GAGVSQTPSNKVTEKGKYVELRCDPISGHTALYWYRQSLGQGPEFLIYFQGTGAADDSGLPNDRFFAVRPEGSVSTLKIQRTERGDSAVYLCASSLRGAGTDTQYFGPGTRLTVL.

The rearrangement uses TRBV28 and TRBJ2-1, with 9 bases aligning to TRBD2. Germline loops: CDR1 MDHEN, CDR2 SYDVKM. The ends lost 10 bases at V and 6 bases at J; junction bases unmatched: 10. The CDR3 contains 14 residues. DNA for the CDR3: TGTGCCAATAGCGGCGGGAGGGCCTCCAATGAGCAGTTCTTC. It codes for CANSGGRASNEQFF.

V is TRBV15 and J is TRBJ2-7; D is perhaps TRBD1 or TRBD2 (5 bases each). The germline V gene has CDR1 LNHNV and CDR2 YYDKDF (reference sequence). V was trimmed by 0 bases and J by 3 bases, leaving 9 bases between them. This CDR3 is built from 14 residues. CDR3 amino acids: CATSRDPGSYEQYV. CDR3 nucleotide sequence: TGTGCCACCAGCAGAGACCCAGGGAGCTACGAGCAGTACGTC.

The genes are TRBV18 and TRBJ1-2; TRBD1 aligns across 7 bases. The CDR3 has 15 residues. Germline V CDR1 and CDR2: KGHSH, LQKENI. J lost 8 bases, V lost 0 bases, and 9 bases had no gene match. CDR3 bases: TGTGCCAGCTCACCACCCGGGACAGACCGGGCCGGCTACACCTTC. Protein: CASSPPGTDRAGYTF.

As DNA, the CDR3 is TGTGCCAGCACGTGGGACACCTACAATGAGCAGTTCTTC. This gives the protein CASTWDTYNEQFF. The rearrangement uses TRBV2 and TRBJ2-1, with D possibly TRBD1 on 6 matching bases. CDR1 is SNHLY, CDR2 FYNNEI, per germline. There are 13 residues in the CDR3. Between the trimmed V and J ends, which lost 7 bases and 2 bases, there was a span of 9 bases.

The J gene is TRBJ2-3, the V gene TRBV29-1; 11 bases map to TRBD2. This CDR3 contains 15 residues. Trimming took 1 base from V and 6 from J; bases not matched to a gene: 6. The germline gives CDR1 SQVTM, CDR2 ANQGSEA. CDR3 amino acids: CSVEVGGLAGDTQYF. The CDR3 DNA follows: TGCAGCGTTGAAGTCGGAGGACTAGCGGGTGATACGCAGTATTTT.

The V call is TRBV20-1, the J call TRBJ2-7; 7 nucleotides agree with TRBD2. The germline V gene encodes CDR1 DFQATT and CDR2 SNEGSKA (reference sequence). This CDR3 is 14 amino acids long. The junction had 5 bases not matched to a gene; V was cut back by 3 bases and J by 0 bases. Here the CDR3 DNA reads TGCAGTGCTAGGGGGGGGGAGCGCTCCTACGAGCAGTACTTC. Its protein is CSARGGERSYEQYF.